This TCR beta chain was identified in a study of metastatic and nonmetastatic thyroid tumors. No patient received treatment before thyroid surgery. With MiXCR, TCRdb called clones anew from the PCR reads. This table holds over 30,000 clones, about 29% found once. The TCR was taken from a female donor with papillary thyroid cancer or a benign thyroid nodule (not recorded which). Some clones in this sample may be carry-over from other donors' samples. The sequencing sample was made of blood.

The CDR3 loop is CAISDAPSDNGELFF. The CDR3 nucleotides read TGTGCCATCAGTGACGCGCCTAGCGATAACGGGGAGCTGTTTTTT. This sequence joins TRBV10-3 and TRBJ2-2, with D perhaps TRBD2 (6 bases). The V gene lost 3 bases and the J gene lost 7 bases, with 15 bases spanning the gap. Germline V lookup: CDR1 ENHRY, CDR2 SYGVKD. The CDR3 covers 15 residues.